This TCR beta chain was profiled in a study of cytomegalovirus exposure and HLA in healthy donors. The length of the CDR3 is 14 residues. The germline V and J ends were trimmed by 7 bases and 8 bases, with 22 bases remaining between them. From germline, CDR1 is SQVTM and CDR2 ANQGSEA. The PCR was carried out with 60 Vbeta primers and 13 Jbeta primers. Profiled with immunoSEQ multiplex PCR; TCRdb holds only in-frame clones, not every one. The sample consists of roughly 220,000 clones, 80% to 85% of them appearing once. The receptor was isolated from a woman between 35 and 50 years old in good health and CMV-seronegative. The chain employs TRBV29-1 and TRBJ2-3; maybe TRBD1 (6 bases). Sequencing was carried out using PBMCs. The CDR3 coding sequence is TGCAGCGGCCGACTTACAGGGAGTTCTGGTACGCAGTATTTT. Its protein is CSGRLTGSSGTQYF.